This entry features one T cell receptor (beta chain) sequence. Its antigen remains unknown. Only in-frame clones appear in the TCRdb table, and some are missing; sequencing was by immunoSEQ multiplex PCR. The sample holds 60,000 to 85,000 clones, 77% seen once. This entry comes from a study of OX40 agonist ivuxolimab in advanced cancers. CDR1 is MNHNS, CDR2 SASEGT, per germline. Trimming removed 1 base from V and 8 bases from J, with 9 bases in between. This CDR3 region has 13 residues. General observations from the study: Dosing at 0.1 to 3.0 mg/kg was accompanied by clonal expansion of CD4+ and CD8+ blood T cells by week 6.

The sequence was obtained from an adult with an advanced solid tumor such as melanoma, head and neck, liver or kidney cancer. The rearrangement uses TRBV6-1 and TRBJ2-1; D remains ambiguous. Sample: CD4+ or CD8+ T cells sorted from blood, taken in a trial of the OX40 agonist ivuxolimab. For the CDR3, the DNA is TGTGCCAGCAGTGAAGTGGGGATCCATGAGCAGTTCTTC. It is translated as CASSEVGIHEQFF.